This TCR beta chain was observed in a study of regulatory T cells in long-lasting Graves disease. Study conclusions and caveats: There was favoring of TRBV28, TRBJ1-2 and TRBJ2-5 in persistent disease. The study found persistent patients shared more public clonotypes (roughly 2,600) than new patients (around 1,000).

The CDR3 totals 13 residues. Germline V CDR1 and CDR2: SNHLY, FYNNEI. Trimming left V 0 bases short and J 5 bases short, with 7 bases between. Time point specified: persistent/refractory GD, antithyroid drugs over 5 years with positive TRAb. PBMC-derived RNA was used for the TCR library. This clonotype was observed a few times. Its antigen is undetermined. In building TCR beta libraries, iRepertoire HTBI primers were used together with Arm-PCR of CDR3 regions. Study processing details: Samples jointly harbored fewer than 70 TRBV and fewer than 15 TRBJ segments. TCRdb reprocessed the multiplex PCR reads with MiXCR, giving one entry per CDR3 protein. For this entry, the V and J calls and clone size follow TCRdb and not the study's own pipeline. The sample carries fewer than 600,000 distinct CDR3 sequences, around a fifth recorded once.

Material: peripheral blood mononuclear cells (PBMCs), obtained when the disease was refractory, from a patient treated with antithyroid drugs. The clonotype was recovered from a female donor with Graves disease. This chain connects TRBV2 to TRBJ1-1; TRBD1 is a possible D gene (5 bases). The CDR3 reads CASSEAQGTEAFF. The CDR3 region has the DNA TGTGCCAGCAGTGAAGCCCAGGGAACTGAAGCTTTCTTT.